This T cell receptor (beta chain) was sequenced during a study of tumor and adjacent non-tumor tissue in lung cancer. Overall study: On average, productive TCRbeta reads reached some 4.4 million per sample.

The table lists this clonotype with many counts. The antigen remains undetermined. Germline loops: CDR1 MDHEN, CDR2 SYDVKM. V was cut by 7 bases and J by 0 bases, with 14 bases left in between. CDR3 length: 15 amino acids. This sample's RNA came from whole unsorted tissue. Distant lung tissue was collected more than 3 cm away from the tumor edge. The library came from three nested PCR rounds adapted from ARM-PCR protocols. TCRdb re-called the multiplex PCR reads with MiXCR, one entry per CDR3 protein. This table holds about 48,000 distinct CDR3 sequences, 60% to 65% found once. Study-wide results and limits: Significantly higher TCR diversity was found in tumor than normal lung.

The chain is built from TRBV28 and TRBJ2-3, with D perhaps matching TRBD1 or TRBD2 (5 bases each). The receptor comes from a woman in her seventies with non-small cell lung cancer. Sequenced: distant non-tumor lung tissue. The chain's CDR3 is CASNNPGRSTDTQYF. The CDR3 DNA sequence: TGTGCCAGCAATAATCCGGGACGCAGCACAGATACGCAGTATTTT.